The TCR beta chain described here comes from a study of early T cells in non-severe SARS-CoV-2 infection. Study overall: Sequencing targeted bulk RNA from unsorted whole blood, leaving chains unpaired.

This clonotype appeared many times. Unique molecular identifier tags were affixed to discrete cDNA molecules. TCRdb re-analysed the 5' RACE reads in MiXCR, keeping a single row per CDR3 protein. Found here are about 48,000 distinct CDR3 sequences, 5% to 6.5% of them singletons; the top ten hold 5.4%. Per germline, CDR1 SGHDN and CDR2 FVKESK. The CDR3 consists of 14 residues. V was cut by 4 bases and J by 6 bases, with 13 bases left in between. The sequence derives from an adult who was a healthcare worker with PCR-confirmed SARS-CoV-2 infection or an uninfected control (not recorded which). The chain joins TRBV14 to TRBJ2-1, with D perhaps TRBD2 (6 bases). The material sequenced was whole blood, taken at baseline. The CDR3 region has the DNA TGTGCCAGCAGCCGACGGGGGACTTCCAATGAGCAGTTCTTC. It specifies CASSRRGTSNEQFF.